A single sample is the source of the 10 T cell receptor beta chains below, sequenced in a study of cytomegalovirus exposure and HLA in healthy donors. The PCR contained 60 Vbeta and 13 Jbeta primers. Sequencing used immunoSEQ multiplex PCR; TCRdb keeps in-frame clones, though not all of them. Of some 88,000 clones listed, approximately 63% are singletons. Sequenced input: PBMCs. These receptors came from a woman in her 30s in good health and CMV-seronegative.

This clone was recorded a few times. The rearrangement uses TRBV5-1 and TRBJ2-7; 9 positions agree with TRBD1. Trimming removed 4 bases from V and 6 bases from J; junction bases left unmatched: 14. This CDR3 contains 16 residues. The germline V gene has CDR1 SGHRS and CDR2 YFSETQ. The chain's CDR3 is CASSLLRQQGAGEQYF. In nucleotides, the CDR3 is TGCGCCAGCAGCCTACTAAGACAACAGGGGGCAGGCGAGCAGTACTTC.

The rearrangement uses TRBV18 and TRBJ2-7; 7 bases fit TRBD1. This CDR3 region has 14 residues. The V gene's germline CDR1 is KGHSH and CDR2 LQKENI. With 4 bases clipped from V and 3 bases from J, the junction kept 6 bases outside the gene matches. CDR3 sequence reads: CASSQRDRRYEQYF. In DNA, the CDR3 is TGTGCCAGCTCACAACGGGACAGACGCTACGAGCAGTACTTC.

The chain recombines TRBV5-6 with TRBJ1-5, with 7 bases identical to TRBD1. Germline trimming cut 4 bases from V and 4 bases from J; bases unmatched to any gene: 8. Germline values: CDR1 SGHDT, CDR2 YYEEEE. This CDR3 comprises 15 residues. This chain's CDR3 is CASSAAGTVNQPQHF. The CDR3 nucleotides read TGTGCCAGCAGCGCCGCCGGGACAGTTAATCAGCCCCAGCATTTT.

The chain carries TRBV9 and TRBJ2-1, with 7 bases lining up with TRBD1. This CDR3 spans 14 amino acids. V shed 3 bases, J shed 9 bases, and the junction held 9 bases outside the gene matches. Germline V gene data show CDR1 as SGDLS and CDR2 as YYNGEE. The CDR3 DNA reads TGTGCCAGCAGCGCCCCGGACAGGCGGAGTGAGCAGTTCTTC. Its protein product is CASSAPDRRSEQFF.

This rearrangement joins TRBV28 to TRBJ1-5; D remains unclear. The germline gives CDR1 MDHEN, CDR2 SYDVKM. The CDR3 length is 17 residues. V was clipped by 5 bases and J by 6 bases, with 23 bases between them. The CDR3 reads CASSQSGSRGLLQPQHF. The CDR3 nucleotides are TGTGCCAGCAGTCAGAGCGGGAGCCGGGGATTACTTCAGCCCCAGCATTTT.

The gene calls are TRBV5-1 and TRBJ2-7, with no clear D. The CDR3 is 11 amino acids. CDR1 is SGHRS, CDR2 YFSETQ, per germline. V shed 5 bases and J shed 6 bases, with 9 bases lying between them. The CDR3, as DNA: TGCGCCAGCAGGAGGAGTGGCGAGCAGTACTTC. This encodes CASRRSGEQYF.

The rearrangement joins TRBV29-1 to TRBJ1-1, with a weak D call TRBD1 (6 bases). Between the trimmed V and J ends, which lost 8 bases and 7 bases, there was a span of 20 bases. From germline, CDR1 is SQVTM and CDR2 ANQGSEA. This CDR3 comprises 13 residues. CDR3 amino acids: CSLLPTGSGEAFF. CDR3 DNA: TGCAGCCTACTTCCAACAGGGTCGGGTGAAGCTTTCTTT.

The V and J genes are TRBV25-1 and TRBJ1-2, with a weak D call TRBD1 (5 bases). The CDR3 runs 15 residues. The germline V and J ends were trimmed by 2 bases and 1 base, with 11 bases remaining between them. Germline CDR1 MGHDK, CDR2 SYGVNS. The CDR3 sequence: CASSERGGVNYGYTF. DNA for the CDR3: TGTGCCAGCAGTGAACGGGGAGGGGTTAACTATGGCTACACCTTC.

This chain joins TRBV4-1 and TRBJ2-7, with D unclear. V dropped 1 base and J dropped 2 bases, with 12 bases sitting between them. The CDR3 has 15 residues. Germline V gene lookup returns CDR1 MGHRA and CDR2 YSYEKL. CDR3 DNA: TGCGCCAGCAGCCAAGGGGCAGGTGCGACCTACGAGCAGTACTTC. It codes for CASSQGAGATYEQYF.

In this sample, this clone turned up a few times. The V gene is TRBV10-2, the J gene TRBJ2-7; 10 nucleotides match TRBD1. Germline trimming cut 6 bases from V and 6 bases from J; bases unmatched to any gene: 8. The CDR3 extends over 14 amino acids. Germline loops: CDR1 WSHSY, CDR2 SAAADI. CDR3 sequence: CASRERQGAAEQYF. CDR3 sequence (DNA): TGCGCCAGCAGGGAACGACAGGGGGCAGCCGAGCAGTACTTC.